This T cell receptor beta chain was found in a study of early T cells in non-severe SARS-CoV-2 infection. About the research overall: From unsorted whole blood, bulk RNA was sequenced, and the chains remained unpaired.

This clonotype was seen only a few times. Individual cDNA molecules received unique molecular identifiers during library preparation. TCRdb analysed the 5' RACE reads with MiXCR anew, one entry per CDR3 protein. This sample carries some 46,000 distinct CDR3 sequences, about 9.3% of them seen once, and the ten largest clones take around 14%. The germline V gene encodes CDR1 SGHTA and CDR2 FQGNSA. The V end was cut by 5 bases, the J end by 7 bases, with 15 bases between. The CDR3 is 13 amino acids. The specimen sequenced was whole blood. The chain carries TRBV7-2 and TRBJ2-7; D might be TRBD1 (5 bases). The TCR was taken from an adult who was a healthcare worker with PCR-confirmed SARS-CoV-2 infection or an uninfected control (not recorded which). In DNA, the CDR3 is TGTGCCAGCAGCCCCTTTTCTAGGGGAGAGCAGTACTTC. Its translation is CASSPFSRGEQYF.